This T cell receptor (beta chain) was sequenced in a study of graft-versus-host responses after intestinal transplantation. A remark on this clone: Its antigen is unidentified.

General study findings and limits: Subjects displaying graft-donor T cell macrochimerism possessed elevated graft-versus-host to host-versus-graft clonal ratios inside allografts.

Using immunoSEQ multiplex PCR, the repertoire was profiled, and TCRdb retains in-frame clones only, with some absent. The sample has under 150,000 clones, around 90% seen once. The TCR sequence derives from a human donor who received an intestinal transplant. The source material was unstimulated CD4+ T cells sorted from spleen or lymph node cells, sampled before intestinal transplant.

CDR3 region: CASSPGQGIHEQFF. In DNA form, the CDR3 reads TGTGCCAGCAGCCCGGGACAGGGGATCCATGAGCAGTTCTTC. The gene calls are TRBV27 and TRBJ2-1; 10 bases fit TRBD1. V was pared by 6 bases and J by 8 bases, with 7 bases of the junction left unmatched. CDR3 length equals 14 residues. Germline CDR1 reads MNHEY; CDR2 reads SMNVEV (reference sequence).